This paragraph reports one T cell receptor (beta chain). Its antigen is not known. The culture ran for 10 days, and then CD4+ T cells were isolated. Nobody among the vaccine recipients had prior SARS-CoV-2 infection (nucleocapsid antibodies were negative). Assay: immunoSEQ multiplex PCR; the TCRdb copy retains only in-frame clones and omits some. Among about 76,000 clones, roughly three quarters were seen once, and the ten largest hold roughly 1.9%. With V trimmed by 2 bases and J by 4 bases, 5 bases remained unmatched. CDR3 length equals 16 residues. Germline CDR1 reads SEHNR; CDR2 reads FQNEAQ (reference sequence). This entry belongs to a study of vaccination effects on CD4 cells after COVID-19. Study context: Each person got two doses of an mRNA SARS-CoV-2 vaccine, BNT162b2 or mRNA-1273. After 1.8 million or so PBMC were placed in each well, they were cultured with around 10 IU/ml IL-2 and about 10 ug/ml peptides. Study observations and caveats: There was only 1 of 255 vaccine-induced clones in healthy vaccinees that cross-reacted with common cold coronaviruses.

This clonotype was sampled from a human donor who received a COVID-19 vaccine. This sample comprised CD4+ T cells from PBMCs cultured without peptide, obtained before COVID-19 vaccination. The genes are TRBV7-9 and TRBJ2-2; 9 bases line up with TRBD1. This chain's CDR3 is CASSLSQGARTGELFF. DNA of the CDR3: TGTGCCAGCAGCTTATCACAGGGGGCGCGCACCGGGGAGCTGTTTTTT.